The present TCR beta chain was sequenced within a study of shared clonotypes between healthy human individuals. Study in general: Contributing individuals were a couple of females and a few males aged 18 to 49. Findings and limits, study-wide: A generally larger estimated richness was seen in naive subsets than in memory subsets. The study sampled only blood, and tissue repertoires likely differ.

The CDR3 extends over 14 amino acids. V dropped 4 bases and J dropped 1; count of bases not matched to a gene: 4. Germline V CDR1 and CDR2: SGHRS, YFSETQ. Of note for this clone: Antigen unknown.

Libraries were prepared by immunoSEQ multiplex PCR; TCRdb keeps only in-frame clonotypes and omits some of them. The top ten hold 0.39% of the sample, which has 2 million to 2.5 million clones, more than 85% seen once. Into CD45RA+ naive and CD45RA-negative memory subsets, the CD4+ cells were split. This sequence was found in a man aged 18 to 35 in good health. Some clones in this sample may be carry-over from other donors' samples. The sequenced sample consisted of naive CD4+ T cells from PBMCs. Subset described: CD45RA+ positively selected. The chain is built from TRBV5-1 and TRBJ1-1, with 7 bases identical to TRBD1. The CDR3 spells CASSGQAANTEAFF. CDR3 sequence (DNA): TGCGCCAGCAGCGGACAGGCAGCGAACACTGAAGCTTTCTTT. Combining the CDR3 with reference TRBV5-1 and TRBJ1-1 gives the whole variable domain KAGVTQTPRYLIKTRGQQVTLSCSPISGHRSVSWYQQTPGQGLQFLFEYFSETQRNKGNFPGRFSGRQFSNSRSEMNVSTLELGDSALYLCASSGQAANTEAFFGQGTRLTVV.